This entry concerns a single T cell receptor beta chain. Its antigen remains unidentified. No much larger clonotype is one base removed from it; base qualities were not supplied. The V and J ends are trimmed by 3 bases and 1 base, leaving 13 bases between them. The germline V gene provides CDR1 SGDLS and CDR2 YYNGEE. From the cysteine up to the phenylalanine, the CDR3 has a length of 15 residues. Left in the record is the CDR3 DNA by itself, 45 bases read in frame from the first base. This sample was included in a study of blood T cell repertoires in COVID-19 (dated by TCRdb to between 2020 and 2021). Context from the whole study: Samples covering the acute and convalescent phases of COVID-19 were provided by collaborators in the United States, Italy and Spain. Nearly every sample came with metadata listing a de-identified subject ID, COVID-19 status, age in years and sex. The prospective study material was composed of cDNA or gDNA derived from T cells, B-cell-depleted T cells, or PBMCs. The repertoires were released in a freely available public database intended as a resource for research on the immune response to SARS-CoV-2. Where HLA class I and class II types were available, the types were taken from metadata supplied by the sample provider, not from assay-based typing. Samples came from the ongoing ImmuneRACE study (first 160 participants) plus 1,254 subjects from 6 global collaborators. Subjects who had been exposed to COVID-19, were actively infected with it, or had recovered from it provided the deeply sampled blood TCRbeta repertoires that made up the dataset.

Collaborating institutions collected whole blood in K2EDTA tubes following their own protocols. Collaborator samples were shipped for TCRbeta analysis as frozen whole blood, isolated PBMCs, or DNA extracted from either sample type. Results and caveats for the whole study, not just this receptor: The amount of clinical and demographic metadata varied by source and participant and was provided uncurated.

TCRbeta CDR3 regions were amplified from genomic DNA by means of the immunoSEQ Assay, a bias-controlled multiplex PCR. Per the source publication's procedure: Within the assay, amplification of reference gene primers was used to estimate how many nucleated cells each sample contained. Sequence reads were collapsed and filtered to measure the absolute abundance of every unique TCRbeta CDR3 rearrangement. For each sample, productive Simpson clonality was calculated by taking the square root of Simpson's diversity index across productive rearrangements. As stored in TCRdb, this immuneACCESS dataset retains in-frame rearrangements with V and J assigned. A fraction of the clones does not appear; measured against another copy, unresolved V genes explain less than half of the discrepancy, and the remainder lacks a known reason. Clone size and V and J calls were adopted from that table, with D and trimming inferred from the DNA. This sample lists fewer than 150,000 clones; around nine tenths were detected once. The ten biggest clones cover approximately 10% of the sample.

The specimen was peripheral blood. The sequence joins TRBV9 to TRBJ2-5; TRBD2 is a possible D gene, resting on 6 matching bases. The sequence was collected from a man between 50 and 59 years old with active or convalescent COVID-19. The DNA sequence is as follows: TGTGCCAGCAGCGCTTTTGGGGGGACCCAAGAGACCCAGTACTTC. It translates as CASSAFGGTQETQYF.